The subject of this entry is one TCR beta chain. Clones were sequenced by immunoSEQ multiplex PCR, and TCRdb holds only the in-frame ones, with some missing. The table has about 500,000 clones, roughly nine tenths seen once. The data derive from a study of Ad26.COV2.S vaccination and SARS-CoV-2 variants. In the study overall: Administration of Ad26.COV2.S was intramuscular, either once or twice 56 days apart.

The CDR3 length is 12 residues. CDR1 is SNHLY, CDR2 FYNNEI, per germline. Trimming took off 8 bases at V and 4 bases at J, with 12 bases between the two ends. Treatment specified: 19 received Ad26.COV2.S at low or high dose, single or two shots; five or six received placebo; per-sample allocation not given. Collection of samples fell on day 63 after the first vaccine or placebo injection. In the vaccine, an Ad26 vector expressed the SARS-CoV-2 spike of the Wuhan strain. The sequence came from a person aged 18-65 years who received the Ad26.COV2.S COVID-19 vaccine or a placebo. The source was peripheral blood, collected in a trial of Ad26.COV2.S vaccine versus placebo. The chain links TRBV2 to TRBJ2-7; tentatively, D is TRBD1 (5 bases). CDR3 protein: CASYQAGYEQYF. The CDR3 nucleotides are TGTGCCAGCTATCAAGCAGGGTACGAGCAGTACTTC.